The TCR beta chain under discussion was sequenced for a study of blood T cell repertoires in COVID-19. Background on the study: Collection of acute and convalescent COVID-19 samples took place in the United States, Italy and Spain.

Per the germline V gene, CDR1 is SGHTA and CDR2 is FQGNSA. CDR3 length: 14 residues. Trimming took off 1 base at V and 1 base at J, with 7 bases between the two ends. In the original workflow: Estimation of nucleated cell counts relied on the amplification of reference gene primers. Generated by immunoSEQ multiplex PCR, the TCRdb table keeps only in-frame clones and is missing some. V and J calls and clone size are given by that table; D and trimming were obtained from the DNA. The sample consists of around 150,000 clones, about 88% of them appearing once. The chain employs TRBV7-2 and TRBJ2-5, with D possibly matching TRBD1 (5 bases). Sequencing was done on a sample of peripheral blood. The sequence was collected from a human donor with COVID-19, enrolled during active disease. The donor label of this sample is uncertain. The CDR3 sequence: CASSLVGVQETQYF. Written as DNA, the CDR3 is TGTGCCAGCAGCTTAGTAGGGGTCCAAGAGACCCAGTACTTC. The variable domain in full, with the rest retrieved from reference TRBV7-2 and TRBJ2-5, is GAGVSQSPSNKVTEKGKDVELRCDPISGHTALYWYRQSLGQGLEFLIYFQGNSAPDKSGLPSDRFSAERTGGSVSTLTIQRTQQEDSAVYLCASSLVGVQETQYFGPGTRLLVL.